This is a list of T cell receptor beta chains from one sample in a study of T-cell memory formation after mild COVID-19. TCRdb processed the 5' RACE reads anew with MiXCR; each CDR3 protein has one entry. The sample records 350,000 or so distinct CDR3 sequences, roughly 21% being singletons. Sequenced sample: PBMCs or a T cell subset sorted from them (not recorded which). The receptors derive from an adult woman who had mild COVID-19 (a few samples of this study predate the infection). Cell type and time point are not known. The CDR3 runs from the conserved cysteine through the conserved F or W. Fields, in order: D gene, J gene, V gene, clone size, CDR3 DNA, CDR3 protein. The D gene is left open where the match is weak. A row's size may be missing; if present it is once, few, many or a size class.

. TRBJ1-6 TRBV27 once TGTGCCAGCAGCGGACAGCCTTGGGATTCGCCCCTCCACTTT CASSGQPWDSPLHF
TRBD2 TRBJ2-4 TRBV5-1 few TGCGCCAGCAGCTTGCTAGCGGGAGCTTCGGCGGACATTCAGTACTTC CASSLLAGASADIQYF
. TRBJ2-7 TRBV18 few TGTGCCAGCTCATCGATGGCTCTAGCGGAGCAGTACTTC CASSSMALAEQYF
. TRBJ2-3 TRBV20-1 . TGCAGTGCTAGAGTCGCGGGGCTCCGTTCTAGCACAGATACGCAGTATTTT CSARVAGLRSSTDTQYF
TRBD1 TRBJ1-1 TRBV24-1 . TGTGCCACCAGAGACAGGGCGGACACTGAAGCTTTCTTT CATRDRADTEAFF
. TRBJ2-3 TRBV5-1 . TGCGCCAGCAGCTTGGGTTTCTCCGCCGGCGATACGCAGTATTTT CASSLGFSAGDTQYF
. TRBJ1-5 TRBV7-7 . TGTGCCAGCAGCTTAGCCAACAGAGGAGGTTCTGTGCGCAATCAGCCCCAGCATTTT CASSLANRGGSVRNQPQHF
. TRBJ1-1 TRBV12-3/TRBV12-4 . TGTGCCAGCAGTGAAAACTGGAGCACTGAAGCTTTCTTT CASSENWSTEAFF
TRBD1 TRBJ1-2 TRBV7-8 . TGTGCCAGCCTACCGGGACAGGGGTGGGGTGGCTACACCTTC CASLPGQGWGGYTF
. TRBJ2-3 TRBV12-3/TRBV12-4 many TGTGCCAGCAGTTTTCGGGACCGAGAAGCTGATACGCAGTATTTT CASSFRDREADTQYF
. TRBJ2-6 TRBV5-1 few TGCGCCAGCAGCTTGTTGGCGAACTCTGGGGCCAACGTCCTGACTTTC CASSLLANSGANVLTF
. TRBJ2-7 TRBV15 . TGTGCCACCAGCAGAGATCATGGGAGTCTACGCCACTACTTC CATSRDHGSLRHYF
TRBD1 TRBJ2-2 TRBV5-5 . TGTGCCAGCAAACCCGGACAGGGTTGGTCCGGGGAGCTGTTTTTT CASKPGQGWSGELFF
TRBD2 TRBJ2-1 TRBV6-1 . TGTGCCAGCAGTGCGGGGACTAGCGGTACGGCAGGAATCTTC CASSAGTSGTAGIF
TRBD1 TRBJ2-1 TRBV6-1 . TGTGCCAGCAGTGAACTAGGGGGCGAGCAGTTCTTC CASSELGGEQFF
. TRBJ2-5 TRBV7-2 . TGTGCCAGCAGCTTAGGGGGAACAGTCTACCAAGAGACCCAGTACTTC CASSLGGTVYQETQYF
. TRBJ2-1 TRBV19 few TGTGCCAGTAGTCCAATGGTCTACAATGAGCAGTTCTTC CASSPMVYNEQFF
. TRBJ2-6 TRBV4-2 . TGTGCCAGCAGCTCCGGAACAGGGACTGGGGCCAACGTCCTGACTTTC CASSSGTGTGANVLTF
. TRBJ2-1 TRBV7-3 few TGTGCCAGCAGCTTAATCGGCGGGACCGACAATGAGCAGTTCTTC CASSLIGGTDNEQFF
. TRBJ2-2 TRBV12-3/TRBV12-4 few TGTGCCAGCAGTAGGGACACTGCATACACCGGGGAGCTGTTTTTT CASSRDTAYTGELFF
TRBD2 TRBJ2-1 TRBV7-9 few TGTGCCAGCAGCTATGGGACTAGCGGGAGGGCGGATGAGCAGTTCTTC CASSYGTSGRADEQFF
TRBD1 TRBJ2-2 TRBV5-1 . TGCGCCAGCAGCTTGCTGGACAGGGCGCTCTTGAGCGGGGAGCTGTTTTTT CASSLLDRALLSGELFF
TRBD1 TRBJ1-2 TRBV4-3 . TGCGCCAGCAGCCAAGAGCTCCTCGGGACAGGGGTCTATGGCTACACCTTC CASSQELLGTGVYGYTF
TRBD2 TRBJ2-3 TRBV4-1 few TGCGCCAGCAGCCAAGACCTAGCGGGGGGGGCAGATACGCAGTATTTT CASSQDLAGGADTQYF
. TRBJ1-4 TRBV9 . TGTGCCAGCAGCTCGAGCCCTTGGGAAAAACTGTTTTTT CASSSSPWEKLFF
TRBD1 TRBJ1-2 TRBV5-1 few TGCGCCAGCAGCTTGTCGGGGACAGGGCAAAACTATGGCTACACCTTC CASSLSGTGQNYGYTF
TRBD1 TRBJ2-7 TRBV6-2/TRBV6-3 few TGTGCCAGCGACCGGGGACAGGGGGCGCGGAACGAGCAGTACTTC CASDRGQGARNEQYF
. TRBJ1-5 TRBV24-1 . TGTGCCACCAGTGTACGGAAGGGCAATCAGCCCCAGCATTTT CATSVRKGNQPQHF
. TRBJ2-7 TRBV7-9 few TGTGCCAGCAGCTTAGATAAGGGGGGCTACGAGCAGTACTTC CASSLDKGGYEQYF
. TRBJ2-3 TRBV7-9 few TGTGCCAGCAGCACCGCTTCAGACCCTATCACAGATACGCAGTATTTT CASSTASDPITDTQYF
. TRBJ2-1 TRBV5-1 few TGCGCCAGCAGCGGCTTCACAAGTGATGAGCAGTTCTTC CASSGFTSDEQFF